This T cell receptor beta chain originates from a study of blood T cell repertoires in COVID-19. About the research overall: The origin of the acute and convalescent COVID-19 samples was the United States, Italy and Spain. PBMCs, B-cell-depleted T cells, or T cells provided the cDNA or gDNA that made up the material.

The junction had 6 bases not matched to a gene; V was cut back by 5 bases and J by 4 bases. CDR3 length equals 15 residues. CDR1 and CDR2 (germline): MNHEY, SMNVEV (reference sequence). Those enrolled in Seattle joined during active infection and were followed longitudinally afterward. In the study's own analysis: Counts of nucleated cells, estimated from reference gene primer amplification, were obtained. Assay: immunoSEQ multiplex PCR; the TCRdb copy retains only in-frame clones and omits some. V and J calls and clone size are copied from that table; D and trimming were computed from the DNA. The sample has over 150,000 clones; approximately 83% are singletons.

The receptor comes from a woman in her fifties or sixties with COVID-19, enrolled during active disease. This chain joins TRBV27 and TRBJ2-2, with 8 positions matching TRBD1. The sample was peripheral blood. CDR3 nucleotide sequence: TGTGCCAGCAGTCCCAGGACAGGGACCACCGGGGAGCTGTTTTTT. Its translation: CASSPRTGTTGELFF.